A single sample gave rise to the 23 T cell receptor beta chains below, sequenced in a study of T cell repertoires in cytomegalovirus infection. Each CDR3 protein is one row after TCRdb ran MiXCR on the reads. The sample has hundreds of thousands of distinct CDR3 sequences, roughly 30% seen once. Sequenced sample: PBMCs. The receptors shown here come from a human donor in good health (CMV status not recorded). Some clones in this sample may be carry-over from other donors' samples.

At least ten counts were recorded for this clonotype. The chain links TRBV12-3 or TRBV12-4 to TRBJ2-7; maybe TRBD1 (6 bases). The germline V and J ends were trimmed by 4 bases and 1 base, with 23 bases remaining between them. The CDR3 has 18 amino acids. CDR3 loop: CASSSWGRGGRRSYEQYF. The CDR3 region has the DNA TGTGCCAGCAGTTCCTGGGGACGAGGGGGTAGGAGGTCCTACGAGCAGTACTTC.

This clonotype was found a few times. Being one base from a much bigger clone, this may be a read error. The J gene is TRBJ1-5, the V gene TRBV10-3, with TRBD1 identical over 9 bases. CDR3 size: 13 residues. In germline, CDR1 is ENHRY, CDR2 SYGVKD. V lost 6 bases to trimming and J lost 4 bases; unmatched junction nucleotides: 1. The CDR3 region has the DNA TGTGCCATCAGGGGGACAGGGAATCAGCCCCAGCATTTT. Translation gives CAIRGTGNQPQHF.

A few counts support this clonotype. The genes are TRBV6-2 or TRBV6-3 and TRBJ2-1, with 8 bases identical to TRBD1. V was clipped by 8 bases and J by 6 bases; unmatched bases: 3. The CDR3 has 12 amino acids. Germline CDR1 is MNHEY and CDR2 is SVGEGT. CDR3 nucleotides: TGTGCCAGCGAAGGACAGGGCAATGAGCAGTTCTTC. As protein: CASEGQGNEQFF.

The CDR3 sequence: CASSLAGQGSWTGNTIYF. Here the CDR3 DNA reads TGTGCCAGCAGCTTAGCGGGACAGGGAAGTTGGACTGGAAACACCATATATTTT. The chain uses TRBV7-2 and TRBJ1-3, with 9 bases identical to TRBD1. After removal of 0 bases from V and 2 bases from J, the junction contained 8 bases not matched to a gene. From germline, CDR1 is SGHTA and CDR2 FQGNSA. The CDR3 length is 18 residues.

The chain uses TRBV7-2 and TRBJ1-1; D uncertain. V lost 1 base and J 7 bases, leaving 10 bases between the germline ends. The V gene's germline CDR1 is SGHTA and CDR2 FQGNSA. The CDR3 runs to 13 residues. The CDR3 DNA is TGTGCCAGCAGCTTAGATGGGGTCGTTGAAGCTTTCTTT. Its translation: CASSLDGVVEAFF.

J is TRBJ1-2 and V is TRBV9; 8 nucleotides agree with TRBD1. The CDR3 loop spans 13 amino acids. CDR1 SGDLS and CDR2 YYNGEE come from the germline V gene. Trimming cost V 5 bases and J 6 bases; bases outside gene matches: 6. CDR3 bases: TGTGCCAGCAGTACAGGGGGAAACGATGGCTACACCTTC. Translating gives CASSTGGNDGYTF.

A few counts support this clonotype. The chain couples TRBV19 to TRBJ1-5; perhaps TRBD1 as D (5 bases). Trimming shortened V by 1 base and J by 0 bases, and 16 bases separated the two germline ends. The CDR3 spans 18 residues. Germline CDR1 and CDR2: LNHDA and SQIVND (reference sequence). The chain's CDR3 is CASSIASRTPYSNQPQHF. The CDR3 DNA is TGTGCCAGTAGTATAGCTTCACGGACACCTTATAGCAATCAGCCCCAGCATTTT.

The rearrangement uses TRBV7-9 and TRBJ1-6, with 8 bases that match TRBD1. The CDR3 is 16 residues long. Germline V CDR1 and CDR2: SEHNR, FQNEAQ (reference sequence). V lost 4 bases to trimming and J lost 6 bases; unmatched junction nucleotides: 8. CDR3 sequence reads: CASSSNNRGSNSPLHF. In DNA form, the CDR3 reads TGTGCCAGCAGCTCGAATAACAGGGGGAGTAATTCACCCCTCCACTTT.

This clonotype was seen only once. A much bigger clone sits one base away, suggesting this may be a read error. The chain links TRBV4-2 to TRBJ2-1; D is perhaps TRBD2 (6 bases). Trimming stripped 6 bases from V and 6 bases from J, with 15 bases between. The CDR3 has 14 amino acids. The germline V gene has CDR1 LGHNA and CDR2 YNFKEQ. For the CDR3, the DNA is TGTGCCAGCAGAGAAGGGACTGGCACCAATGAGCAGTTCTTC. It encodes CASREGTGTNEQFF.

This clonotype was counted a few times. This chain connects TRBV12-3 or TRBV12-4 to TRBJ2-1, with TRBD2 identical over 8 bases. With V trimmed by 5 bases and J by 7 bases, 7 bases remained unmatched. This CDR3 region has 14 residues. The CDR3 region has the DNA TGTGCCAGCAGTACCGGGGGGGCTTTAAATGAGCAGTTCTTC. Its protein is CASSTGGALNEQFF.

This chain joins TRBV6-1 and TRBJ1-6; 7 nucleotides agree with TRBD1. V was pared by 6 bases and J by 0 bases, with 8 bases of the junction left unmatched. Germline CDR1 reads MNHNS; CDR2 reads SASEGT. The CDR3 covers 17 residues. DNA for the CDR3: TGTGCCAGCAGAGGGACAGACCTGAGCTCCTATAATTCACCCCTCCACTTT. This codes for CASRGTDLSSYNSPLHF.

V gene TRBV20-1 combines with J gene TRBJ1-2; D remains unclear. Germline values: CDR1 DFQATT, CDR2 SNEGSKA (reference sequence). Trimming took 0 bases from V and 4 from J, leaving 15 bases between them. The CDR3 runs to 15 residues. The CDR3 nucleotides read TGCAGTGCTAGAGATACGGCAGAGGGCCGCTATGGCTACACCTTC. This translates into CSARDTAEGRYGYTF.

There are many counts of this clonotype. This rearrangement joins TRBV27 to TRBJ1-6; the match to TRBD1 covers 7 bases. The CDR3 loop spans 15 amino acids. Germline assignment: CDR1 MNHEY and CDR2 SMNVEV (reference sequence). V lost 4 bases to trimming and J lost 6 bases; unmatched junction nucleotides: 6. CDR3 sequence reads: CASSSWGQTNSPLHF. DNA for the CDR3: TGTGCCAGCAGTTCCTGGGGACAGACTAATTCACCCCTCCACTTT.

V is TRBV29-1 and J is TRBJ2-3; D possibly matches TRBD1 or TRBD2 (6 bases each). This CDR3 comprises 14 residues. Germline CDR1 reads SQVTM; CDR2 reads ANQGSEA. The V and J ends lost 1 base and 5 bases respectively, with 13 bases between them. This CDR3 reads CSVEGPGAVDTQYF. CDR3 bases: TGCAGCGTTGAAGGCCCGGGGGCGGTAGATACGCAGTATTTT.

The chain combines TRBV7-9 with TRBJ2-1; D is possibly TRBD1 (6 bases). Germline CDR1 SEHNR, CDR2 FQNEAQ (reference sequence). CDR3 size: 12 residues. V lost 5 bases and J 7 bases, leaving 9 bases between the germline ends. The CDR3 DNA sequence: TGTGCCAGCAGCCAGGGGTCAAATGAGCAGTTCTTC. This codes for CASSQGSNEQFF.

This clonotype was detected only a few times. The chain has TRBV6-2 or TRBV6-3 and TRBJ2-5; D might be TRBD2 (6 bases). The germline gives CDR1 MNHEY, CDR2 SVGEGT. There are 16 residues in the CDR3. V lost 7 bases and J 5 bases, leaving 23 bases between the germline ends. As DNA, the CDR3 is TGTGCCAGCAAACCTATAGTGGAGGGATTGGGCGAGACCCAGTACTTC. Its translation is CASKPIVEGLGETQYF.

The genes are TRBV7-3 and TRBJ2-6; 11 bases fit TRBD1. The V and J ends lost 3 bases and 2 bases, in that order; junction bases with no gene match: 6. The germline V gene has CDR1 SGHTA and CDR2 FQGTGA. CDR3 size: 18 residues. The CDR3 bases are TGTGCCAGCAGCTTTGGGACAGGGGGTTTCACTGGGGCCAACGTCCTGACTTTC. The encoded protein is CASSFGTGGFTGANVLTF.

This clonotype showed up many times. The rearrangement uses TRBV7-2 and TRBJ1-1; D remains unclear. Trimming removed 5 bases at V and 2 bases at J, with 15 bases between. Per the germline V gene, CDR1 is SGHTA and CDR2 is FQGNSA. The CDR3 sequence is 15 residues long. CDR3: CASSPRTSRNTEAFF. In nucleotides, the CDR3 is TGTGCCAGCAGCCCACGAACAAGTCGAAACACTGAAGCTTTCTTT.

V and J are TRBV12-3 or TRBV12-4 and TRBJ1-2; 7 positions match TRBD1. Trimming took 8 bases from V and 7 from J; bases not matched to a gene: 10. The CDR3 has 13 residues. CDR3 loop: CASRISGGSGYTF. The CDR3 bases are TGTGCCAGCCGAATCTCAGGGGGAAGTGGCTACACCTTC.

This sequence joins TRBV29-1 and TRBJ2-5; the D gene is possibly TRBD2 (5 bases). The germline CDR1 and CDR2 sequences are SQVTM and ANQGSEA. The CDR3 runs to 15 residues. Trimming removed 3 bases at V and 5 bases at J, with 19 bases between. The CDR3 spells CSVEAQALPGETQYF. Written as DNA, the CDR3 is TGCAGCGTTGAGGCCCAGGCCTTACCGGGGGAGACCCAGTACTTC.

This clonotype was recorded a few times. The chain uses TRBV4-2 and TRBJ2-2, with a possible D match to TRBD2 (5 bases). Germline CDR1 reads LGHNA; CDR2 reads YNFKEQ. The CDR3 is 17 amino acids. The V end was cut by 1 base, the J end by 4 bases, with 16 bases between. The CDR3 reads CASSQVGMRERTGELFF. In DNA form, the CDR3 reads TGTGCCAGCAGCCAAGTAGGAATGAGGGAGCGCACCGGGGAGCTGTTTTTT.

This clonotype was observed a handful of times. The chain combines TRBV19 with TRBJ2-3, with 10 bases lining up with TRBD2. The CDR3 runs to 15 residues. V trimming: 5 bases; J trimming: 3 bases; junction bases outside the gene matches: 5. Germline V gene lookup returns CDR1 LNHDA and CDR2 SQIVND (reference sequence). As DNA, the CDR3 is TGTGCCAGTAGTTGGCTAGCGGGGGCGACAGATACGCAGTATTTT. This translates into CASSWLAGATDTQYF. Using reference TRBV19 and TRBJ2-3 for the parts outside the CDR3, the full variable domain is DGGITQSPKYLFRKEGQNVTLSCEQNLNHDAMYWYRQDPGQGLRLIYYSQIVNDFQKGDIAEGYSVSREKKESFPLTVTSAQKNPTAFYLCASSWLAGATDTQYFGPGTRLTVL.

The table lists this clonotype with a few counts. The rearrangement links TRBV5-6 to TRBJ1-6; D might be TRBD1 (5 bases). CDR1 is SGHDT, CDR2 YYEEEE, per germline. Between the trimmed V and J ends, which lost 4 bases and 6 bases, there was a span of 17 bases. The CDR3 runs to 16 residues. As DNA, the CDR3 is TGTGCCAGCAGCCTTCGGGGGGGGTCCGGTAATTCACCCCTCCACTTT. Protein: CASSLRGGSGNSPLHF.